These 5 T cell receptor beta chains share one sample of origin, sequenced in a study of T cell responses to AZD1222 COVID-19 vaccine. The assay was immunoSEQ multiplex PCR, and TCRdb's table has in-frame clones only and misses some. The sample has 100,000 to 150,000 clones; 85% to 95% are singletons. The specimen comprised peripheral blood, sampled 28 days after the second AZD1222 dose. All receptors come from an adult who received the AZD1222 COVID-19 vaccine.

J is TRBJ2-7 and V is TRBV12-2; the table's D gene call, TRBD2, was not cross checked with the DNA. TRBV12-2 is a known pseudogene. The CDR3 covers 15 residues. DNA for the CDR3: TGTGCAAGTCGCTTAGACTCCAGCGATTGCAACGAGCAGTACTTC. Translated, it gives CASRLDSSDCNEQYF.

The genes are TRBV6-1 and TRBJ1-6; D is unclear. The CDR3 loop spans 13 amino acids. Germline lookup yields CDR1 MNHNS and CDR2 SASEGT. V was clipped by 6 bases and J by 0 bases, with 3 bases between them. DNA of the CDR3: TGTGCCAGCAGGAGCTCCTATAATTCACCCCTCCACTTT. This gives the protein CASRSSYNSPLHF.

This rearrangement joins TRBV5-6 to TRBJ2-5, with 8 nucleotides matching TRBD1. J lost 9 bases, V lost 4 bases, and 11 bases had no gene match. The CDR3 extends over 14 amino acids. CDR1 is SGHDT, CDR2 YYEEEE, per germline. The CDR3 loop reads CASSTQTGGKAQYF. The CDR3 DNA follows: TGTGCCAGCAGCACCCAAACAGGGGGTAAGGCCCAGTACTTC.

The chain is built from TRBV6-5 and TRBJ1-4, with a possible D match to TRBD1 (5 bases). Trimming shortened V by 6 bases and J by 8 bases, and 13 bases separated the two germline ends. The CDR3 is 13 residues long. Per the germline V gene, CDR1 is MNHEY and CDR2 is SVGAGI. The CDR3 sequence: CASRDSLGEKLFF. In DNA form, the CDR3 reads TGTGCCAGCAGAGACAGCCTTGGGGAAAAACTGTTTTTT.

The rearrangement links TRBV11-2 to TRBJ2-1, with TRBD2 matching 11 bases. Trimming took 1 base from V and 4 from J; bases not matched to a gene: 3. Germline CDR1 SGHAT, CDR2 FQNNGV. CDR3 length: 16 amino acids. As DNA, the CDR3 is TGTGCCAGCAGCTTAGGCCCTAGCGGGGGGTACAATGAGCAGTTCTTC. This translates into CASSLGPSGGYNEQFF.